Sequencing of this T cell receptor beta chain was carried out in a study of cytomegalovirus exposure and HLA in healthy donors. The CDR3 extends over 13 amino acids. Germline assignment: CDR1 MNHEY and CDR2 SVGAGI. V was clipped by 0 bases and J by 4 bases, with 3 bases between them. Researchers ran the PCR with 60 Vbeta and 13 Jbeta primers. TCRdb keeps only in-frame clones here, not all; method: immunoSEQ multiplex PCR. The sample consists of 150,000 or so clones, roughly four fifths of them appearing once. On this clone: This CDR3 is also generated by other DNA sequences in the sample.

This chain uses TRBV6-5 with TRBJ2-2; D is unclear. This clonotype originated in a woman in her late teens or twenties in good health and CMV-seropositive. Input material: PBMCs. The CDR3 DNA follows: TGTGCCAGCAGTTACTCCCGCACCGGGGAGCTGTTTTTT. Residues: CASSYSRTGELFF.